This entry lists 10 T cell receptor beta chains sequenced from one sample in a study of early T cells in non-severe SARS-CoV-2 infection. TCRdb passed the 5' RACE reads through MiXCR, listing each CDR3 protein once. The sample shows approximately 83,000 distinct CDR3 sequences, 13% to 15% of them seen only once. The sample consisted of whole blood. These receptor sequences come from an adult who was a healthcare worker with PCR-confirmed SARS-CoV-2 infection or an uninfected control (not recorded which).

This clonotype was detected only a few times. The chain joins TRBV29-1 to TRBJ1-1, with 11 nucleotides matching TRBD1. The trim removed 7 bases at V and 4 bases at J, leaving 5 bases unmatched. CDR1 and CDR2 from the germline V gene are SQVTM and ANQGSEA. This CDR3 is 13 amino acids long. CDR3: CSGTGGAGTEAFF. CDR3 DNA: TGCAGCGGGACAGGGGGCGCAGGCACTGAAGCTTTCTTT.

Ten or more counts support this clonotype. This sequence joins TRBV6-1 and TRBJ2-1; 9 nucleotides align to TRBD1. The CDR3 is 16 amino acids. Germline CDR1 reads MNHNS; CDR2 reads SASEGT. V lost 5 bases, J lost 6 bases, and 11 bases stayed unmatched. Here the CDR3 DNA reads TGTGCCAGCAGTAACTTACCGGGACAGGGTACCAATGAGCAGTTCTTC. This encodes CASSNLPGQGTNEQFF.

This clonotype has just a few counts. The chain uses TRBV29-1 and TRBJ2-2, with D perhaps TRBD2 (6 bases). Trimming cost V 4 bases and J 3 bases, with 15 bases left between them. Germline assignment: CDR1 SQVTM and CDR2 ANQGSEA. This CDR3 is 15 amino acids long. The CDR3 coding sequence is TGCAGCGTTGGGGGTTACGGGGGTTACACCGGGGAGCTGTTTTTT. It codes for CSVGGYGGYTGELFF.

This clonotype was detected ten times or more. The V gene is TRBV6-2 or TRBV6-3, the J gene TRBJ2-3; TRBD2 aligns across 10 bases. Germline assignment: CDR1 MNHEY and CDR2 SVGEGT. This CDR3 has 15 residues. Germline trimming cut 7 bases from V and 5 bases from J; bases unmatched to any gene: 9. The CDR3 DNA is TGTGCCAGCAATGCCCAGCGGGGGGGCATAGATACGCAGTATTTT. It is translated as CASNAQRGGIDTQYF.

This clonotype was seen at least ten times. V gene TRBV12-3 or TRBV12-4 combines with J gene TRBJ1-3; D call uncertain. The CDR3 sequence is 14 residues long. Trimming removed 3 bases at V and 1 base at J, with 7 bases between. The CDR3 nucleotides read TGTGCCAGCAGTTTTCGGGGATCTGGAAACACCATATATTTT. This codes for CASSFRGSGNTIYF.

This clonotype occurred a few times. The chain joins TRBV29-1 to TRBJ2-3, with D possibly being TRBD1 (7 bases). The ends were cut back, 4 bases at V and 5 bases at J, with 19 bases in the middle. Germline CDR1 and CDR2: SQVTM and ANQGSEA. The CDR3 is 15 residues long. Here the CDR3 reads CSVVLWRGQQDTQYF. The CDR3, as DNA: TGCAGCGTTGTGCTCTGGAGGGGGCAACAAGATACGCAGTATTTT.

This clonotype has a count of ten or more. This CDR3 is CASSHPPGQETHEQYF. The CDR3 DNA reads TGTGCCAGCAGCCATCCACCGGGACAGGAGACCCACGAGCAGTACTTC. The chain uses TRBV7-9 and TRBJ2-7, with 8 bases identical to TRBD1. Germline CDR1 is SEHNR and CDR2 is FQNEAQ (reference sequence). The CDR3 has 16 residues. Trimming cost V 5 bases and J 5 bases; bases outside gene matches: 14. Using reference TRBV7-9 and TRBJ2-7 for the parts outside the CDR3, the full variable domain is DTGVSQNPRHKITKRGQNVTFRCDPISEHNRLYWYRQTLGQGPEFLTYFQNEAQLEKSRLLSDRFSAERPKGSFSTLEIQRTEQGDSAMYLCASSHPPGQETHEQYFGPGTRLTVT.

CDR3 sequence reads: CASSLSRQGTANTGELFF. In nucleotides, the CDR3 is TGTGCCAGCAGTTTATCGCGGCAGGGAACAGCGAACACCGGGGAGCTGTTTTTT. The chain links TRBV27 to TRBJ2-2; a weak D match, TRBD1 (5 bases). This CDR3 has 18 amino acids. Germline V gives CDR1 MNHEY, CDR2 SMNVEV (reference sequence). V was cut by 0 bases and J by 0 bases, with 14 bases left in between.

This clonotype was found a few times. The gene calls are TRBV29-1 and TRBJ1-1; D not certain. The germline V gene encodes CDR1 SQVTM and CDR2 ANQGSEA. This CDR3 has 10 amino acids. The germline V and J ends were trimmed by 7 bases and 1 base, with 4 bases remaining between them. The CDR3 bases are TGCAGCGCGGGGAACACTGAAGCTTTCTTT. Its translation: CSAGNTEAFF. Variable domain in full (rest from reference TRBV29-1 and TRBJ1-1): SAVISQKPSRDICQRGTSLTIQCQVDSQVTMMFWYRQQPGQSLTLIATANQGSEATYESGFVIDKFPISRPNLTFSTLTVSNMSPEDSSIYLCSAGNTEAFFGQGTRLTVV.

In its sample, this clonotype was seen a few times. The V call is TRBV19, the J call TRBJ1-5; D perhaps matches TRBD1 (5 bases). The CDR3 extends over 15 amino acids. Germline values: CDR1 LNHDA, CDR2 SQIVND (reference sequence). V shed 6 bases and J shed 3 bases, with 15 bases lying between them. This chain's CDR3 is CASRVREGDNQPQHF. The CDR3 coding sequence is TGTGCCAGTAGGGTCAGGGAAGGGGACAATCAGCCCCAGCATTTT. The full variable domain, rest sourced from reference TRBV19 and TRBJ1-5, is DGGITQSPKYLFRKEGQNVTLSCEQNLNHDAMYWYRQDPGQGLRLIYYSQIVNDFQKGDIAEGYSVSREKKESFPLTVTSAQKNPTAFYLCASRVREGDNQPQHFGDGTRLSIL.